Sequencing of this TCR beta chain was carried out in a study of vaccination effects on CD4 cells after COVID-19. Sequencing used immunoSEQ multiplex PCR; TCRdb keeps in-frame clones, though not all of them. Of 71,000 or so clones in the sample, around three quarters were seen once. After expansion with viral peptide pools in the ViraFEST assay, antigen-specific CD4+ T cells were sequenced. CD4+ T cells were isolated after less than 12 days of culture. Each vaccine recipient was nucleocapsid antibody negative and had no prior SARS-CoV-2 infection. Every well got 2 million to 2.5 million PBMC, which were grown with 8.5 to 10 IU/ml IL-2 and 9 to 10 ug/ml peptides. Points on this clone: No antigen is known for it.

Study observations and caveats: Marked clonal contraction was seen in infection- and vaccine-induced clones late after vaccination. After vaccination of healthy people, only 1 of 255 vaccine-induced clones cross-reacted with common cold coronaviruses.

The origin of this receptor is a human donor who received a COVID-19 vaccine. The starting material was CD4+ T cells from PBMCs cultured with HCoV-OC43 spike peptides, obtained before COVID-19 vaccination. This sample's subset: HCoV-OC43 spike overlapping peptide pool stimulation.

The CDR3 reads CASSLFGGGQETQYF. CDR3 in DNA: TGTGCCAGCAGCTTATTCGGGGGGGGTCAAGAGACCCAGTACTTC. The chain is built from TRBV11-2 and TRBJ2-5; 8 bases match TRBD2. CDR3 length equals 15 residues. The germline CDR1 and CDR2 sequences are SGHAT and FQNNGV. After removal of 2 bases from V and 2 bases from J, the junction contained 4 bases not matched to a gene. Based on the CDR3 plus reference TRBV11-2 and TRBJ2-5, the full variable domain is EAGVAQSPRYKIIEKRQSVAFWCNPISGHATLYWYQQILGQGPKLLIQFQNNGVVDDSQLPKDRFSAERLKGVDSTLKIQPAKLEDSAVYLCASSLFGGGQETQYFGPGTRLLVL.